The rows below give T cell receptor beta chains drawn from one sample of a study of regulatory T cells in long-lasting Graves disease. TCRdb redid the calling of the multiplex PCR reads with MiXCR, one entry per CDR3 protein. The sample holds about 460,000 distinct CDR3 sequences, about 20% seen once. The sequenced sample was peripheral blood mononuclear cells (PBMCs), obtained when the disease was refractory, from a patient treated with antithyroid drugs. These receptors all stem from a female donor with Graves disease. The CDR3 runs from the conserved cysteine through the conserved F or W. A D gene is named only where the DNA matches it firmly. Part of the rows lack a size; the others show once, few, many or a class for expanded clones.

V: TRBV6-4; size: few; J: TRBJ2-7; D: TRBD1; CDR3: CASRDRGEFDRGNYEQYF; DNA: TGTGCCAGCAGGGACAGGGGTGAATTTGACAGGGGGAACTACGAGCAGTACTTC
V: TRBV6-5; size: many; J: TRBJ1-1; D: -; CDR3: CASSSRRQAGEAFF; DNA: TGTGCCAGCAGTTCGCGGCGACAGGCCGGTGAAGCTTTCTTT
V: TRBV7-9; size: -; J: TRBJ2-7; D: -; CDR3: CASSHRTQSSYEQYF; DNA: TGTGCCAGCAGCCACCGGACACAGAGCTCCTACGAGCAGTACTTC
V: TRBV30; size: -; J: TRBJ1-5; D: -; CDR3: CAWSAQGDSNQPQHF; DNA: TGTGCCTGGAGTGCACAGGGCGACAGCAATCAGCCCCAGCATTTT
V: TRBV7-2; size: few; J: TRBJ2-2; D: -; CDR3: CASSIRDPNTGELFF; DNA: TGTGCCAGCAGCATCAGGGACCCGAACACCGGGGAGCTGTTTTTT
V: TRBV7-3; size: many; J: TRBJ2-5; D: -; CDR3: CASSLVGRETQYF; DNA: TGTGCCAGCAGCTTAGTTGGGCGGGAGACCCAGTACTTC
V: TRBV12-5; size: many; J: TRBJ1-1; D: -; CDR3: CASGSGAAAFF; DNA: TGTGCTAGTGGCTCAGGGGCCGCTGCTTTCTTT
V: TRBV20-1; size: -; J: TRBJ2-7; D: TRBD1; CDR3: CSAISSQGRYEQYF; DNA: TGCAGTGCTATTTCATCACAGGGGCGCTACGAGCAGTACTTC
V: TRBV29-1; size: -; J: TRBJ2-5; D: TRBD1; CDR3: CSVVPAGGLETQYF; DNA: TGCAGCGTTGTCCCTGCAGGGGGTTTAGAGACCCAGTACTTC
V: TRBV6-1; size: many; J: TRBJ1-3; D: -; CDR3: CATAGTYSGNTIYF; DNA: TGTGCCACTGCCGGGACATACTCTGGAAACACCATATATTTT